These T cell receptor beta chains were read from a single sample in a study of patients and donors after allogeneic stem cell transplantation. MiXCR was run by TCRdb on the RT-PCR reads, yielding one entry per CDR3 protein. The sample gives some 90,000 distinct CDR3 sequences, around 48% of which show up once; roughly three fifths is in the top ten. Material for sequencing was blood, either unsorted or a sorted T cell fraction (not recorded which). Receptors originate from a human donor who was either an allogeneic HSCT recipient or a stem cell or donor lymphocyte infusion donor (not recorded which). It is not recorded whose cells these are; they may come from a transplant donor. Each CDR3 is given with its conserved first and last residue. The D gene is left open where the match is weak. Not every row has a clone size; where given, it reads once, few, many or a size class.

NA,NA,TRBV15,TRBJ1-4,CATSRDRRVPNEKLFF,TGTGCCACCAGCAGAGATCGTAGGGTTCCTAATGAAAAACTGTTTTTT
NA,NA,TRBV4-1,TRBJ1-5,CASSPENDAQPQHF,TGCGCCAGCAGCCCGGAAAACGATGCTCAGCCCCAGCATTTT
NA,NA,TRBV5-5,TRBJ1-1,CASSLVLGRTEAFF,TGTGCCAGCAGCTTGGTCCTGGGAAGAACTGAAGCTTTCTTT
TRBD2,NA,TRBV5-6,TRBJ2-7,CASSPDGLAGERAAYEQYF,TGTGCCAGCAGCCCTGATGGACTAGCGGGAGAACGGGCCGCCTACGAGCAGTACTTC
TRBD1,NA,TRBV20-1,TRBJ1-1,CSARPLGPPSTGPTEAFF,TGCAGTGCTAGGCCGCTCGGCCCGCCCTCGACAGGGCCCACTGAAGCTTTCTTT
TRBD1,NA,TRBV12-5,TRBJ1-2,CASGWTGEAQLLSNYGYTF,TGTGCTAGTGGTTGGACAGGGGAGGCCCAACTTCTTTCTAACTATGGCTACACCTTC
NA,NA,TRBV7-3,TRBJ1-5,CASSLGGRNQPQHF,TGTGCCAGCAGCTTAGGGGGGCGGAATCAGCCCCAGCATTTT
NA,NA,TRBV28,TRBJ1-1,CASSLQGAGLTEAFF,TGTGCCAGCAGTTTACAGGGCGCGGGGCTAACTGAAGCTTTCTTT
TRBD1,few,TRBV6-1,TRBJ1-1,CASSRTGANTEAFF,TGTGCCAGCAGTCGGACAGGGGCGAACACTGAAGCTTTCTTT
NA,NA,TRBV3-1,TRBJ1-2,CASSPLGSTPNYGYTF,TGTGCCAGCAGCCCCCTAGGGAGCACGCCTAACTATGGCTACACCTTC
NA,NA,TRBV25-1,TRBJ1-4,CASSEYGWQALVEKLFF,TGTGCCAGCAGTGAATATGGTTGGCAGGCCCTTGTCGAAAAACTGTTTTTT
NA,NA,TRBV28,TRBJ1-6,CASKDTYNSPLHF,TGTGCCAGCAAGGACACGTATAATTCACCCCTCCACTTT
NA,NA,TRBV6-5,TRBJ1-5,CASSPNRLGSDQPQHF,TGTGCCAGCAGCCCTAACAGGTTGGGATCGGATCAGCCCCAGCATTTT
TRBD2,NA,TRBV12-3/TRBV12-4,TRBJ2-3,CASTWGLAGGDTQYF,TGTGCCAGCACCTGGGGACTAGCGGGAGGAGATACGCAGTATTTT
TRBD1,few,TRBV10-3,TRBJ1-1,CAISESGRGQRTEAFF,TGTGCCATCAGTGAGTCGGGGAGGGGGCAGCGCACTGAAGCTTTCTTT
NA,once,TRBV4-3,TRBJ2-3,CASSVKRISTDTQYF,TGCGCCAGCAGCGTCAAGCGGATTAGCACAGATACGCAGTATTTT
NA,NA,TRBV3-1,TRBJ2-4,CASSGNRVLAKNIQYF,TGTGCCAGCAGCGGGAACAGGGTTCTAGCCAAAAACATTCAGTACTTC
NA,NA,TRBV15,TRBJ1-1,CATARDTVVPEAFF,TGTGCCACCGCACGAGACACGGTAGTCCCTGAAGCTTTCTTT
TRBD1,NA,TRBV27,TRBJ1-1,CASSTGVDDTEAFF,TGTGCCAGCAGTACAGGGGTGGATGACACTGAAGCTTTCTTT
NA,NA,TRBV12-3/TRBV12-4,TRBJ1-2,CASSFGGEHGYTF,TGTGCCAGCAGTTTCGGAGGGGAGCATGGCTACACCTTC
NA,NA,TRBV7-9,TRBJ1-1,CASSLDRSETEAFF,TGTGCCAGCAGCTTAGATAGGAGTGAGACTGAAGCTTTCTTT
NA,NA,TRBV15,TRBJ1-4,CATSRGQGQGEKLFF,TGTGCCACCAGCAGAGGCCAGGGCCAAGGCGAAAAACTGTTTTTT
TRBD1,NA,TRBV10-3,TRBJ1-5,CAIRDRVNQPQHF,TGTGCCATCAGGGACAGGGTCAATCAGCCCCAGCATTTT
TRBD1,NA,TRBV10-3,TRBJ1-5,CAISESTGVTKGSNQPQHF,TGTGCCATCAGTGAGTCTACAGGGGTCACTAAGGGTAGCAATCAGCCCCAGCATTTT
NA,NA,TRBV10-3,TRBJ1-1,CAISGEATEAFF,TGTGCCATCAGTGGGGAGGCCACTGAAGCTTTCTTT
TRBD1,NA,TRBV12-3/TRBV12-4,TRBJ1-2,CASSFVDRGYYGYTF,TGTGCCAGCAGTTTTGTGGACAGGGGGTACTATGGCTACACCTTC
NA,few,TRBV5-1,TRBJ1-2,CASSLKSGVGYTF,TGCGCCAGCAGCTTGAAATCCGGTGTCGGCTACACCTTC
TRBD2,NA,TRBV3-1,TRBJ2-5,CASSQRTSGRETQYF,TGTGCCAGCAGCCAACGGACTAGCGGGAGAGAGACCCAGTACTTC
NA,few,TRBV28,TRBJ1-1,CASKTPWGNTEAFF,TGTGCCAGTAAGACACCGTGGGGTAACACTGAAGCTTTCTTT
NA,NA,TRBV27,TRBJ2-1,CASSLRGRGYNEQFF,TGTGCCAGCAGTTTAAGGGGGAGAGGTTACAATGAGCAGTTCTTC
NA,NA,TRBV2,TRBJ2-2,CASSDQSVNTGELFF,TGTGCCAGCAGTGATCAGTCAGTGAACACCGGGGAGCTGTTTTTT
NA,NA,TRBV28,TRBJ1-5,CASVRGGEIGNQPQHF,TGTGCCAGCGTCAGAGGAGGGGAGATCGGCAATCAGCCCCAGCATTTT
NA,NA,TRBV6-2/TRBV6-3,TRBJ1-1,CASRRAGLNTEALF,TGTGCCAGCAGACGGGCAGGGCTGAACACTGAAGCTCTCTTT
NA,NA,TRBV13,TRBJ1-1,CASSSPRNTEAFF,TGTGCCAGCAGCTCCCCCCGGAACACTGAAGCTTTCTTT
NA,few,TRBV20-1,TRBJ1-2,CSARDPMGPSYGYTF,TGCAGTGCTAGAGATCCAATGGGACCCTCTTATGGCTACACCTTC
NA,NA,TRBV12-3/TRBV12-4,TRBJ1-1,CASSRSNQEGRVNTEAFF,TGTGCCAGCAGTCGCAGCAACCAGGAGGGCCGGGTGAACACTGAAGCTTTCTTT
NA,NA,TRBV7-9,TRBJ1-1,CASSLGAWGRTEAFF,TGTGCCAGCAGCTTAGGAGCTTGGGGGCGAACTGAAGCTTTCTTT
NA,NA,TRBV20-1,TRBJ1-1,CSAIRVLNTEAFF,TGCAGTGCTATCCGGGTCCTGAACACTGAAGCTTTCTTT
NA,few,TRBV6-5,TRBJ1-2,CASGYDGQHSGGYTF,TGTGCCAGCGGTTACGACGGGCAGCACAGTGGGGGCTACACCTTC
NA,NA,TRBV12-3/TRBV12-4,TRBJ1-3,CASSPARQDVLSGNTIYF,TGTGCCAGCAGTCCGGCCCGACAGGACGTTCTCTCTGGAAACACCATATATTTT
NA,NA,TRBV11-2,TRBJ1-2,CASSRTAKDGNYGYTF,TGTGCCAGCAGCCGAACCGCTAAGGACGGGAACTATGGCTACACCTTC
NA,NA,TRBV28,TRBJ1-5,CASSEWGNQPQHF,TGTGCCAGCAGCGAATGGGGCAATCAGCCCCAGCATTTT
NA,NA,TRBV5-1,TRBJ2-2,CASSFSGAGELFF,TGCGCCAGCAGCTTCTCCGGGGCCGGGGAGCTGTTTTTT
TRBD1,NA,TRBV28,TRBJ1-2,CASSTIYHDRGLDYGYTF,TGTGCCAGCAGTACAATATACCACGACAGGGGTTTGGACTATGGCTACACCTTC
NA,NA,TRBV3-1,TRBJ2-3,CASSPTGRGTDTQYF,TGTGCCAGCAGCCCTACAGGGAGAGGCACAGATACGCAGTATTTT
NA,NA,TRBV12-3/TRBV12-4,TRBJ1-5,CASSLAGPGSNQPQHF,TGTGCCAGCAGTTTAGCCGGACCAGGGAGCAATCAGCCCCAGCATTTT
NA,NA,TRBV7-2,TRBJ1-2,CASSPQVVGAYGYTF,TGTGCCAGCAGCCCACAGGTAGTCGGGGCGTATGGCTACACCTTC
NA,NA,TRBV6-1,TRBJ1-3,CASFPVSGNTIYF,TGTGCCAGCTTCCCGGTATCTGGAAACACCATATATTTT
NA,NA,TRBV12-3/TRBV12-4,TRBJ1-1,CASSLGAGSEAFF,TGTGCCAGCAGTTTAGGCGCGGGTAGTGAAGCTTTCTTT